What follows are 28 T cell receptor beta chains derived from one specimen sequenced in a study of blood T cell repertoires in COVID-19. Some clones are missing from TCRdb's copy, which holds only in-frame ones; the method was immunoSEQ multiplex PCR. The profile shows 95,000 to 110,000 clones, 91% of them singletons. Sequenced: peripheral blood. The source is a human donor in a cohort sampled during active COVID-19.

V usage is TRBV27 and J usage is TRBJ2-2; tentatively, D is TRBD2 (6 bases). V was clipped by 5 bases and J by 1 base, with 14 bases between them. Germline assignment: CDR1 MNHEY and CDR2 SMNVEV (reference sequence). This CDR3 is built from 16 residues. CDR3 sequence (DNA): TGTGCCAGCAGTCCCCAGGGAGGCTTGAACACCGGGGAGCTGTTTTTT. Protein product: CASSPQGGLNTGELFF.

CDR3 amino acids: CASSHSGYQETQYF. As DNA, the CDR3 is TGTGCCAGCAGCCATAGCGGGTACCAAGAGACCCAGTACTTC. This sequence joins TRBV9 and TRBJ2-5; 7 nucleotides align to TRBD2. V trimming: 4 bases; J trimming: 0 bases; junction bases outside the gene matches: 3. The germline V gene has CDR1 SGDLS and CDR2 YYNGEE. The CDR3 runs 14 residues.

V and J are TRBV6-6 and TRBJ2-7, with a tentative D call TRBD1 (5 bases). The CDR3 is 13 residues long. Deletions cut 6 bases from V and 3 bases from J, with 12 bases between. The V gene's germline CDR1 is MNHNY and CDR2 SVGAGI (reference sequence). CDR3 in DNA: TGTGCCAGCAGATACGTAACAGGCTACGAGCAGTACTTC. Encoded protein: CASRYVTGYEQYF.

The rearrangement joins TRBV18 to TRBJ2-3, with D maybe TRBD1 (6 bases). The germline V and J ends were trimmed by 5 bases and 4 bases, with 10 bases remaining between them. CDR1 and CDR2 from the germline V gene are KGHSH and LQKENI. This CDR3 has 13 residues. The CDR3, as DNA: TGTGCCAGCTCAGCAGGGGAAGCAGATACGCAGTATTTT. This codes for CASSAGEADTQYF.

This clone was counted a single time. V gene TRBV27 combines with J gene TRBJ2-7, with D tentatively TRBD1 (6 bases). The V gene's germline CDR1 is MNHEY and CDR2 SMNVEV (reference sequence). V was trimmed by 6 bases and J by 3 bases, leaving 12 bases between them. This CDR3 has 13 residues. CDR3 residues: CASRGSGDYEQYF. As DNA, the CDR3 is TGTGCCAGCAGGGGTTCAGGGGACTACGAGCAGTACTTC.

This clone has a single count. The chain uses TRBV27 and TRBJ2-2; TRBD2 is a possible D gene (7 bases). The CDR3 covers 16 residues. Trimming removed 5 bases at V and 4 bases at J, with 17 bases between. CDR1 and CDR2 from the germline V gene are MNHEY and SMNVEV (reference sequence). Here the CDR3 reads CASSVLTGGSTGELFF. The DNA for the CDR3 is TGTGCCAGCAGTGTCTTGACAGGCGGGAGCACCGGGGAGCTGTTTTTT.

The J gene is TRBJ2-7, the V gene TRBV9; 7 bases agree with TRBD1. CDR1 and CDR2 (germline): SGDLS, YYNGEE. The CDR3 loop spans 15 amino acids. Trimming took 7 bases from V and 3 from J; bases not matched to a gene: 13. The CDR3 nucleotides read TGTGCCAGCTCGGCAGGATCGGGACAGTACTACGAGCAGTACTTC. It is translated as CASSAGSGQYYEQYF.

This clone came up a few times. V is TRBV7-9 and J is TRBJ1-1; 9 nucleotides match TRBD1. Germline V gene sequence: CDR1 SEHNR, CDR2 FQNEAQ (reference sequence). Germline trimming cut 4 bases from V and 1 base from J; bases unmatched to any gene: 7. CDR3 length equals 16 residues. This CDR3 is CASSSGQGFWNTEAFF. In DNA form, the CDR3 reads TGTGCCAGCAGCTCCGGACAGGGGTTTTGGAACACTGAAGCTTTCTTT.

The chain recombines TRBV7-2 with TRBJ1-1, with D maybe TRBD1 (6 bases). Trimming shortened V by 4 bases and J by 0 bases, and 12 bases separated the two germline ends. This CDR3 has 15 amino acids. Germline CDR1 reads SGHTA; CDR2 reads FQGNSA. The CDR3 is CASSWGGSLNTEAFF. The DNA for the CDR3 is TGTGCCAGCAGCTGGGGGGGCAGTTTGAACACTGAAGCTTTCTTT.

The chain recombines TRBV28 with TRBJ1-2, with D tentatively TRBD1 (6 bases). Germline lookup yields CDR1 MDHEN and CDR2 SYDVKM. The CDR3 sequence is 13 residues long. V lost 8 bases and J lost 8, with 18 bases in between. CDR3 DNA sequence: TGTGCCAGCGGGCCAGGGGTTGGTAGGGGCTACACCTTC. It codes for CASGPGVGRGYTF.

The chain couples TRBV5-6 to TRBJ2-3; 7 bases fit TRBD2. V shed 5 bases, J shed 2 bases, and the junction held 5 bases outside the gene matches. The CDR3 length is 14 residues. Germline-derived CDR1 and CDR2 are SGHDT and YYEEEE. The CDR3 coding sequence is TGTGCCAGCAGGTGGGGGGGGTCCACAGATACGCAGTATTTT. It translates to CASRWGGSTDTQYF.

This chain joins TRBV6-5 and TRBJ1-5, with D maybe TRBD1 (6 bases). The germline V gene encodes CDR1 MNHEY and CDR2 SVGAGI. This CDR3 contains 14 residues. Trimming took off 5 bases at V and 2 bases at J, with 10 bases between the two ends. CDR3 DNA sequence: TGTGCCAGCAGTAAACAGGGCGGCAATCAGCCCCAGCATTTT. This translates into CASSKQGGNQPQHF.

V usage is TRBV28 and J usage is TRBJ1-5; maybe TRBD1 (5 bases). The CDR3 is made up of 13 amino acids. V gave up 8 bases and J gave up 4 bases, with 12 bases separating them. CDR1 and CDR2 (germline): MDHEN, SYDVKM. The CDR3 reads CASEYQGNQPQHF. The DNA of the CDR3 is TGTGCCAGCGAATATCAGGGAAATCAGCCCCAGCATTTT.

The genes are TRBV4-3 and TRBJ2-2, with a tentative D call TRBD1 (6 bases). Germline V CDR1 and CDR2: LGHNA, YSLEER. CDR3 length: 16 amino acids. V was trimmed by 2 bases and J by 0 bases, leaving 10 bases between them. The DNA for the CDR3 is TGCGCCAGCAGCCAAAACAGGGTTTCGAACACCGGGGAGCTGTTTTTT. Its translation: CASSQNRVSNTGELFF.

V usage is TRBV27 and J usage is TRBJ2-1, with D maybe TRBD2 (7 bases). The CDR3 has 15 amino acids. With 2 bases removed from V and 2 bases from J, the gap between germline ends came to 10 bases. The germline V gene encodes CDR1 MNHEY and CDR2 SMNVEV (reference sequence). Written as DNA, the CDR3 is TGTGCCAGCAGTTTAAGGGGGGGCGCCTACAATGAGCAGTTCTTC. This gives the protein CASSLRGGAYNEQFF.

In this sample, this clone turned up once. The J gene is TRBJ1-4, the V gene TRBV27; 10 positions match TRBD1. Germline-derived CDR1 and CDR2 are MNHEY and SMNVEV (reference sequence). The CDR3 covers 16 residues. The trim removed 5 bases at V and 5 bases at J, leaving 8 bases unmatched. CDR3 residues: CASSPMTGGENEKLFF. The CDR3 nucleotides are TGTGCCAGCAGTCCAATGACAGGGGGCGAAAATGAAAAACTGTTTTTT.

V is TRBV5-1 and J is TRBJ2-7, with a tentative D call TRBD1 (6 bases). The V gene lost 2 bases and the J gene lost 0 bases, with 15 bases spanning the gap. The CDR3 extends over 16 amino acids. CDR1 and CDR2 from the germline V gene are SGHRS and YFSETQ. The CDR3 loop reads CASSFGEDSSSYEQYF. The CDR3 nucleotides are TGCGCCAGCAGCTTCGGTGAGGACAGCTCCTCCTACGAGCAGTACTTC.

The chain couples TRBV24-1 to TRBJ2-1, with 7 bases identical to TRBD2. The CDR3 is 18 amino acids. Unmatched junction bases numbered 14, after V lost 2 bases and J lost 5 bases. From germline, CDR1 is KGHDR and CDR2 SFDVKD. The CDR3 region has the DNA TGTGCCACCAGTGATTGGGGGGGTGGCGCCGGGAATAACAATGAGCAGTTCTTC. It is translated as CATSDWGGGAGNNNEQFF.

This chain uses TRBV12-5 with TRBJ1-1, with D tentatively TRBD1 (5 bases). V was pared by 1 base and J by 3 bases, with 27 bases between. The CDR3 extends over 20 amino acids. CDR1 and CDR2 (germline): LGHNT, FRNRAP. In DNA, the CDR3 is TGTGCTAGTGGTTTGGACTTAATCAGGGTACTCGACAAGCGGGACACTGAAGCTTTCTTT. Translation: CASGLDLIRVLDKRDTEAFF.

The J gene is TRBJ2-2, the V gene TRBV13; the match to TRBD1 covers 8 bases. The junction had 4 bases not matched to a gene; V was cut back by 1 base and J by 3 bases. CDR1 PRHDT and CDR2 FYEKMQ come from the germline V gene (reference sequence). The CDR3 covers 16 residues. CDR3 region: CASSLDGDRHTGELFF. The CDR3 bases are TGTGCCAGCAGCTTAGATGGGGACAGGCACACCGGGGAGCTGTTTTTT.

The rearrangement uses TRBV28 and TRBJ2-3, with 14 positions matching TRBD2. The CDR3 covers 17 residues. Trimming at V came to 5 bases and at J to 2 bases, leaving 6 bases not matched to a gene. Germline CDR1 reads MDHEN; CDR2 reads SYDVKM. The CDR3 is CASSLPGLAGVTDTQYF. Written as DNA, the CDR3 is TGTGCCAGCAGTCTACCGGGACTAGCGGGAGTCACAGATACGCAGTATTTT.

The CDR3 here is CASSLRGLYNSPLHF. The DNA of the CDR3 is TGTGCCAGCAGCTTGAGAGGTCTCTATAATTCACCCCTCCACTTT. The chain combines TRBV5-4 with TRBJ1-6; unclear D gene. This CDR3 region has 15 residues. CDR1 is SGHNT, CDR2 YYREEE, per germline (reference sequence). V was clipped by 1 base and J by 3 bases, with 8 bases between them.

The chain uses TRBV4-3 and TRBJ2-1; TRBD2 matches at 13 bases. From germline, CDR1 is LGHNA and CDR2 YSLEER. This CDR3 is built from 17 residues. V lost 0 bases and J lost 7; bases outside the gene matches: 6. CDR3 in DNA: TGCGCCAGCAGCCAAGATCCTAGGACTAGCGGGGGTAATGAGCAGTTCTTC. This codes for CASSQDPRTSGGNEQFF.

The chain links TRBV13 to TRBJ1-2, with 12 bases that match TRBD1. With V trimmed by 5 bases and J by 4 bases, 8 bases remained unmatched. CDR3 length: 16 amino acids. Germline values: CDR1 PRHDT, CDR2 FYEKMQ (reference sequence). The chain's CDR3 is CASSLRDRGQLYGYTF. CDR3 in DNA: TGTGCCAGCAGCCTGAGGGACAGGGGGCAGCTCTATGGCTACACCTTC.

The CDR3 DNA sequence: TGCAGTGCTAGTCTCACAGGCTACGAGCAGTACTTC. The encoded protein is CSASLTGYEQYF. The chain recombines TRBV20-1 with TRBJ2-7; tentative D call: TRBD1 (5 bases). Looked up from germline, CDR1 is DFQATT and CDR2 is SNEGSKA (reference sequence). This CDR3 region has 12 residues. V dropped 3 bases and J dropped 3 bases, with 9 bases sitting between them.

This chain joins TRBV15 and TRBJ2-7; the match to TRBD1 covers 9 bases. The germline gives CDR1 LNHNV, CDR2 YYDKDF (reference sequence). Trimming took 3 bases from V and 3 from J; bases not matched to a gene: 15. The CDR3 runs 18 residues. The CDR3 protein is CATSRHRYRGPRDYEQYF. The CDR3 bases are TGTGCCACCAGCAGGCATAGATACAGGGGGCCGAGGGACTACGAGCAGTACTTC. Looking up the rest from reference TRBV15 and TRBJ2-7 gives the full variable domain: DAMVIQNPRYQVTQFGKPVTLSCSQTLNHNVMYWYQQKSSQAPKLLFHYYDKDFNNEADTPDNFQSRRPNTSFCFLDIRSPGLGDTAMYLCATSRHRYRGPRDYEQYFGPGTRLTVT.

V gene TRBV30 combines with J gene TRBJ2-7, with a tentative D call TRBD2 (6 bases). V was cut by 5 bases and J by 7 bases, with 18 bases left in between. The CDR3 extends over 13 amino acids. In germline, CDR1 is GTSNPN, CDR2 SVGIG (reference sequence). This CDR3 reads CAWGRTRDFEQYF. CDR3 coding DNA: TGTGCCTGGGGAAGAACCCGGGACTTTGAGCAGTACTTC.

The chain joins TRBV5-1 to TRBJ2-7, with 7 bases fitting TRBD1. With 0 bases clipped from V and 3 bases from J, the junction kept 18 bases outside the gene matches. This CDR3 is 19 amino acids long. Germline-derived CDR1 and CDR2 are SGHRS and YFSETQ. The CDR3 reads CASSLDYPGQTRIFYEQYF. The CDR3 region has the DNA TGCGCCAGCAGCTTGGACTATCCGGGACAGACCAGGATCTTCTACGAGCAGTACTTC.